The 8 T cell receptor beta chains below all came from one sample that was sequenced in a study of identifying expanded T cells in peripheral blood. Sequencing was performed with immunoSEQ multiplex PCR; in TCRdb, only in-frame clones are kept and a portion is missing. The sample has around 120,000 clones, roughly 80% seen once. The specimen was blood. The origin of the receptors is a person aged 18 to 75 in good health.

This chain joins TRBV5-8 and TRBJ2-5, with D unresolved. V lost 3 bases to trimming and J lost 0 bases, with 6 bases between them. From germline, CDR1 is SGHTS and CDR2 YDEGEE. The length of the CDR3 is 13 residues. CDR3 nucleotide sequence: TGTGCCAGCAGCTATGGCGACCAAGAGACCCAGTACTTC. It translates to CASSYGDQETQYF.

The chain has TRBV5-1 and TRBJ1-1; D is unresolved. Germline lookup yields CDR1 SGHRS and CDR2 YFSETQ. This CDR3 spans 16 amino acids. The ends were cut back, 0 bases at V and 5 bases at J, with 17 bases in the middle. This chain's CDR3 is CASSLGTNNGKTEAFF. DNA for the CDR3: TGCGCCAGCAGCTTGGGGACTAATAATGGGAAGACTGAAGCTTTCTTT.

The CDR3 DNA reads as TGTGCCAGCAGCCGGGGGGGCCCCTTCCCCTATGGCTACACCTTC. This sequence encodes CASSRGGPFPYGYTF. V usage is TRBV7-8 and J usage is TRBJ1-2; a possible D gene is TRBD1 (6 bases). V was trimmed by 5 bases and J by 4 bases, leaving 17 bases between them. CDR1 SGHVS and CDR2 FQNEAQ come from the germline V gene. The CDR3 contains 15 residues.

This clone was recorded a few times. The rearrangement links TRBV6-6 to TRBJ1-4, with D perhaps TRBD1 (6 bases). V shed 5 bases and J shed 7 bases, with 14 bases lying between them. The CDR3 has 14 residues. Germline values: CDR1 MNHNY, CDR2 SVGAGI (reference sequence). The CDR3 region has the DNA TGTGCCAGCAGTCAAAGGGGGGCGGTTGAAAAACTGTTTTTT. This encodes CASSQRGAVEKLFF.

This rearrangement joins TRBV6-1 to TRBJ2-7; D might be TRBD1 (6 bases). CDR1 and CDR2 (germline): MNHNS, SASEGT. Trimming stripped 4 bases from V and 0 bases from J, with 13 bases between. The CDR3 extends over 15 amino acids. This CDR3 reads CASSVGGSNSYEQYF. Written as DNA, the CDR3 is TGTGCCAGCAGTGTAGGGGGATCCAACTCCTACGAGCAGTACTTC.

The chain joins TRBV7-9 to TRBJ2-3; perhaps D is TRBD1 or TRBD2 (6 bases each). This CDR3 region has 16 residues. Trimming left V 5 bases short and J 1 base short, with 16 bases between. From germline, CDR1 is SEHNR and CDR2 FQNEAQ (reference sequence). CDR3 sequence: CASSDLGGPRTDTQYF. The CDR3 DNA reads TGTGCCAGCAGCGACCTAGGGGGGCCTCGCACAGATACGCAGTATTTT.

The CDR3 sequence: CASSLGGDRASSTEAFF. DNA of the CDR3: TGTGCCAGCAGCTTAGGAGGGGATCGGGCTAGTAGCACTGAAGCTTTCTTT. The chain is built from TRBV7-2 and TRBJ1-1; D may be TRBD1 (5 bases). This CDR3 spans 17 amino acids. The V end lost 1 base, the J end lost 4 bases, and 19 bases lay between the germline ends. Germline V gene data show CDR1 as SGHTA and CDR2 as FQGNSA.

This chain uses TRBV18 with TRBJ2-5; D might be TRBD2 (6 bases). Trimming removed 2 bases at V and 5 bases at J, with 15 bases between. Germline V lookup: CDR1 KGHSH, CDR2 LQKENI. The CDR3 is made up of 15 amino acids. CDR3 in amino acids: CASSPMGGNSETQYF. Written as DNA, the CDR3 is TGTGCCAGCTCACCAATGGGAGGTAATTCGGAGACCCAGTACTTC.